Listed below are T cell receptor beta chains from one sample, sequenced in a study of blood T cell repertoires in COVID-19. TCRdb's copy holds only in-frame clones and misses some; the assay was immunoSEQ multiplex PCR. The sample lists fewer than 150,000 clones; around 64% were seen once. Sequenced sample: peripheral blood. Source of these receptors: a human donor with acute or convalescent COVID-19. The donor label of this sample is uncertain. CDR3s include the opening cysteine and the closing phenylalanine or tryptophan. Each record gives: D gene, V gene, clone size, J gene, CDR3 DNA, CDR3 protein. D genes are given only for firm matches. The size field is filled for only some rows; it gives once, few, many or a size class.

d_gene: TRBD1; v_gene: TRBV4-1; abundance: -; j_gene: TRBJ1-2; CDR3nt: TGCGCCAGCACCCCTGGACAGGACCACTATGGCTACACCTTC; CDR3aa: CASTPGQDHYGYTF
d_gene: TRBD2; v_gene: TRBV2; abundance: -; j_gene: TRBJ2-1; CDR3nt: TGTGCCATAGGACTAGACACTTACAATGAGCAGTTCTTC; CDR3aa: CAIGLDTYNEQFF
d_gene: TRBD1; v_gene: TRBV19; abundance: -; j_gene: TRBJ1-5; CDR3nt: TGTGCCAGCAAACAGGGACAGGGAGATCAGCCCCAGCATTTT; CDR3aa: CASKQGQGDQPQHF
d_gene: -; v_gene: TRBV24-1; abundance: -; j_gene: TRBJ2-1; CDR3nt: TGTGCCACCAGTGATTTGCGGCCGGGTTCCTACAATGAGCAGTTCTTC; CDR3aa: CATSDLRPGSYNEQFF
d_gene: -; v_gene: TRBV6-4; abundance: -; j_gene: TRBJ1-6; CDR3nt: TGTGCCAGCAAGGCAGGGGACAATTCACCCCTCCACTTT; CDR3aa: CASKAGDNSPLHF
d_gene: -; v_gene: TRBV28; abundance: -; j_gene: TRBJ2-2; CDR3nt: TGTGCCAGCATACAAGCAGGCTCTTGGGAGCTCTTGAACACCGGGGAGCTGTTTTTT; CDR3aa: CASIQAGSWELLNTGELFF
d_gene: TRBD1; v_gene: TRBV9; abundance: -; j_gene: TRBJ2-3; CDR3nt: TGTGCCAGCAGCGCCCGGGACAGGGATTTAGCGGGTAGCACAGATACGCAGTATTTT; CDR3aa: CASSARDRDLAGSTDTQYF
d_gene: TRBD1; v_gene: TRBV5-6; abundance: -; j_gene: TRBJ1-1; CDR3nt: TGTGCCAGCAGCCCCGGACAGGGGGCTTGGAACACTGAAGCTTTCTTT; CDR3aa: CASSPGQGAWNTEAFF
d_gene: -; v_gene: TRBV7-8; abundance: -; j_gene: TRBJ1-1; CDR3nt: TGTGCCAGCAGCTTGGGACTGGTAAACACTGAAGCTTTCTTT; CDR3aa: CASSLGLVNTEAFF
d_gene: TRBD1; v_gene: TRBV6-6; abundance: -; j_gene: TRBJ2-5; CDR3nt: TGTGCCAGCAGTTACACAGGGGTGGAGACCCAGTACTTC; CDR3aa: CASSYTGVETQYF
d_gene: TRBD2; v_gene: TRBV6-5; abundance: -; j_gene: TRBJ2-3; CDR3nt: TGTGCCAGCAGCTACAGACTAGCGGGGGGCACAGATACGCAGTATTTT; CDR3aa: CASSYRLAGGTDTQYF
d_gene: TRBD1; v_gene: TRBV2; abundance: -; j_gene: TRBJ1-1; CDR3nt: TGTGCCAGCAATAGCAGGGGGCGAAACACTGAAGCTTTCTTT; CDR3aa: CASNSRGRNTEAFF
d_gene: TRBD1; v_gene: TRBV6-1; abundance: -; j_gene: TRBJ1-2; CDR3nt: TGTGCCAGCAGTGAAAGGCCCGACAGGGACCGCTACACCTTC; CDR3aa: CASSERPDRDRYTF
d_gene: -; v_gene: TRBV4-1; abundance: -; j_gene: TRBJ2-3; CDR3nt: TGCGCCAGCAGCCTGGGTAGCGGCGAACTGTCAGATACGCAGTATTTT; CDR3aa: CASSLGSGELSDTQYF
d_gene: TRBD1; v_gene: TRBV6-6; abundance: -; j_gene: TRBJ1-2; CDR3nt: TGTGCCAGCAGTTACCGACAGGGGGTAGACTATGGCTACACCTTC; CDR3aa: CASSYRQGVDYGYTF
d_gene: TRBD1; v_gene: TRBV19; abundance: -; j_gene: TRBJ2-3; CDR3nt: TGTGCCAGTAAAGACAGGGGGACCAGTCCCACAGATACGCAGTATTTT; CDR3aa: CASKDRGTSPTDTQYF
d_gene: TRBD1; v_gene: TRBV5-1; abundance: -; j_gene: TRBJ1-4; CDR3nt: TGCGCCAGCAGCACCGGGACCCAGGGGGGTGAAAAACTGTTTTTT; CDR3aa: CASSTGTQGGEKLFF
d_gene: -; v_gene: TRBV27; abundance: -; j_gene: TRBJ1-4; CDR3nt: TGTGCCAGCAGTTTAGACAGGAGGCGGGAAAAACTGTTTTTT; CDR3aa: CASSLDRRREKLFF
d_gene: -; v_gene: TRBV7-2; abundance: -; j_gene: TRBJ1-2; CDR3nt: TGTGCCAGCAGCCCCCGGGAGGCGAACTATGGCTACACCTTC; CDR3aa: CASSPREANYGYTF
d_gene: TRBD1; v_gene: TRBV28; abundance: -; j_gene: TRBJ2-7; CDR3nt: TGTGCCAGCAGTTTACCCGGACAGGGCCAGCAGTACTTC; CDR3aa: CASSLPGQGQQYF
d_gene: TRBD1; v_gene: TRBV18; abundance: -; j_gene: TRBJ1-4; CDR3nt: TGTGCCAGCTCACCCGGACAGGGAAATGAAAAACTGTTTTTT; CDR3aa: CASSPGQGNEKLFF
d_gene: TRBD1; v_gene: TRBV28; abundance: -; j_gene: TRBJ2-2; CDR3nt: TGTGCCAGCAGTTCAACAGGGGACACCGGGGAGCTGTTTTTT; CDR3aa: CASSSTGDTGELFF
d_gene: -; v_gene: TRBV7-9; abundance: -; j_gene: TRBJ1-5; CDR3nt: TGTGCCGTACAGGGTGGTAATCAGCCCCAGCATTTT; CDR3aa: CAVQGGNQPQHF
d_gene: -; v_gene: TRBV5-1; abundance: -; j_gene: TRBJ1-1; CDR3nt: TGCGCCAGCAGCTTGGATTGGGGGGTAAGGACTGAAGCTTTCTTT; CDR3aa: CASSLDWGVRTEAFF
d_gene: -; v_gene: TRBV18; abundance: -; j_gene: TRBJ2-7; CDR3nt: TGTGCCAGCCGACCGGACAATACCTACGAGCAGTACTTC; CDR3aa: CASRPDNTYEQYF
d_gene: -; v_gene: TRBV30; abundance: -; j_gene: TRBJ1-2; CDR3nt: TGTGCCTGGAGTGTCGACTCCGGGTGGGTGTATGGCTACACCTTC; CDR3aa: CAWSVDSGWVYGYTF
d_gene: TRBD1; v_gene: TRBV19; abundance: -; j_gene: TRBJ1-1; CDR3nt: TGTGCCAGTAGTGTAACAGGGGGCTTGGGGACTGAAGCTTTCTTT; CDR3aa: CASSVTGGLGTEAFF
d_gene: TRBD1; v_gene: TRBV18; abundance: -; j_gene: TRBJ2-1; CDR3nt: TGTGCCAGCTCACCAGGGACAGGGGCCTACAATGAGCAGTTCTTC; CDR3aa: CASSPGTGAYNEQFF
d_gene: TRBD1; v_gene: TRBV19; abundance: -; j_gene: TRBJ1-2; CDR3nt: TGTGCCAGTAGTATAAGGACAGGCTATGGCTACACCTTC; CDR3aa: CASSIRTGYGYTF
d_gene: -; v_gene: TRBV12-3/TRBV12-4; abundance: -; j_gene: TRBJ1-3; CDR3nt: TGTGCCAGCAGTACAGGGACGGGAAACACCATATATTTT; CDR3aa: CASSTGTGNTIYF
d_gene: TRBD1; v_gene: TRBV11-2; abundance: -; j_gene: TRBJ2-1; CDR3nt: TGTGCCAGCAGCTTAGGGGTGGGCAGGGGGTGGAATGAGCAGTTCTTC; CDR3aa: CASSLGVGRGWNEQFF
d_gene: -; v_gene: TRBV29-1; abundance: -; j_gene: TRBJ1-2; CDR3nt: TGCAGCGTGTGGACAGCTTATGGCTACACCTTC; CDR3aa: CSVWTAYGYTF
d_gene: -; v_gene: TRBV12-3/TRBV12-4; abundance: -; j_gene: TRBJ2-7; CDR3nt: TGTGCCAGCAGTTTCATGGGAGGCCACGAGCAGTACTTC; CDR3aa: CASSFMGGHEQYF
d_gene: -; v_gene: TRBV18; abundance: -; j_gene: TRBJ1-2; CDR3nt: TGTGCCAGCTCACCAAGCCCTATGACGGAGAACTATGGCTACACCTTC; CDR3aa: CASSPSPMTENYGYTF
d_gene: TRBD2; v_gene: TRBV5-1; abundance: -; j_gene: TRBJ2-2; CDR3nt: TGCGCCAGCACCGGACTAGCGGGGGAAACCGGGGAGCTGTTTTTT; CDR3aa: CASTGLAGETGELFF
d_gene: -; v_gene: TRBV4-1; abundance: -; j_gene: TRBJ1-4; CDR3nt: TGCGCCAGCAGCCAAGATCCCCAAAGGGGGGGGAGAGGTAATGAAAAACTGTTTTTT; CDR3aa: CASSQDPQRGGRGNEKLFF
d_gene: TRBD1; v_gene: TRBV6-5; abundance: -; j_gene: TRBJ2-1; CDR3nt: TGTGCCTCCAACAGGGGGCAAGAAGGCAATGAGCAGTTCTTC; CDR3aa: CASNRGQEGNEQFF
d_gene: TRBD1; v_gene: TRBV4-1; abundance: -; j_gene: TRBJ1-3; CDR3nt: TGCGCCAGCAGCCAAGAGAAGGGGGCCTCTGGAAACACCATATATTTT; CDR3aa: CASSQEKGASGNTIYF
d_gene: -; v_gene: TRBV6-1; abundance: -; j_gene: TRBJ2-4; CDR3nt: TGTGCCAGCAGTGATTCGCGGTTCGGGGAGAAAAACATTCAGTACTTC; CDR3aa: CASSDSRFGEKNIQYF
d_gene: -; v_gene: TRBV24-1; abundance: -; j_gene: TRBJ1-5; CDR3nt: TGTGCCACCAGTGATTCCGCACGTTCAGGGGTGGCGGGTAGCCAGCCCCAGCATTTT; CDR3aa: CATSDSARSGVAGSQPQHF
d_gene: -; v_gene: TRBV28; abundance: -; j_gene: TRBJ1-5; CDR3nt: TGTGCCAGCAGCGCCCTAGGCCAGAGCAATCAGCCCCAGCATTTT; CDR3aa: CASSALGQSNQPQHF
d_gene: -; v_gene: TRBV4-1; abundance: few; j_gene: TRBJ1-1; CDR3nt: TGCGCCAGCAGCCAAGGTGGACAGCAGGACACTGAAGCTTTCTTT; CDR3aa: CASSQGGQQDTEAFF
d_gene: TRBD1; v_gene: TRBV29-1; abundance: -; j_gene: TRBJ1-2; CDR3nt: TGCAGCGCTGACAGGGGGCTATCCCCCTCAAACTATGGCTACACCTTC; CDR3aa: CSADRGLSPSNYGYTF
d_gene: -; v_gene: TRBV12-3/TRBV12-4; abundance: -; j_gene: TRBJ2-3; CDR3nt: TGTGCCAGCAGTTCTCAGGAAATCGGGCAGTATTTT; CDR3aa: CASSSQEIGQYF
d_gene: -; v_gene: TRBV19; abundance: few; j_gene: TRBJ2-5; CDR3nt: TGTGCCTCAGGTTGGGGGCGAGGCCAAGAGACCCAGTACTTC; CDR3aa: CASGWGRGQETQYF
d_gene: TRBD1; v_gene: TRBV4-1; abundance: -; j_gene: TRBJ2-7; CDR3nt: TGCCCCCGCCGCCGACCCGGACAGGGGTCTGCCGAGCAGTACTTC; CDR3aa: CPRRRPGQGSAEQYF
d_gene: -; v_gene: TRBV2; abundance: -; j_gene: TRBJ1-2; CDR3nt: TGTGCCAGCAGTGCCCTGGACAGAAACTATGGCTACACCTTC; CDR3aa: CASSALDRNYGYTF
d_gene: TRBD1; v_gene: TRBV2; abundance: -; j_gene: TRBJ1-3; CDR3nt: TGTGCCAGCGACAGGGGGAGCTCTGGAAACACCATATATTTT; CDR3aa: CASDRGSSGNTIYF
d_gene: -; v_gene: TRBV28; abundance: -; j_gene: TRBJ1-6; CDR3nt: TGTGCCAGCAGTCCCCGGAGACAGTATAATTCACCCCTCCACTTT; CDR3aa: CASSPRRQYNSPLHF
d_gene: TRBD2; v_gene: TRBV27; abundance: -; j_gene: TRBJ2-1; CDR3nt: TGTGCCAGCAGTCTTCTAGCGGGGGGCAGGAATGAGCAGTTCTTC; CDR3aa: CASSLLAGGRNEQFF
d_gene: -; v_gene: TRBV4-1; abundance: -; j_gene: TRBJ1-4; CDR3nt: TGCGCCAGCAGCCACCCACAGGGTAAACTGTTTTTT; CDR3aa: CASSHPQGKLFF
d_gene: -; v_gene: TRBV7-9; abundance: -; j_gene: TRBJ2-1; CDR3nt: TGTGCCAGCAGTTCAATAGGGGGTCAAGAGCAGTTCTTC; CDR3aa: CASSSIGGQEQFF
d_gene: -; v_gene: TRBV2; abundance: -; j_gene: TRBJ1-4; CDR3nt: TGTGCCAGCAGTCAACGGGTACTTAATGAAAAACTGTTTTTT; CDR3aa: CASSQRVLNEKLFF
d_gene: TRBD1; v_gene: TRBV19; abundance: few; j_gene: TRBJ2-2; CDR3nt: TGTGCCAGTAGTATAAACAGGGGAACCGGGGAGCTGTTTTTT; CDR3aa: CASSINRGTGELFF